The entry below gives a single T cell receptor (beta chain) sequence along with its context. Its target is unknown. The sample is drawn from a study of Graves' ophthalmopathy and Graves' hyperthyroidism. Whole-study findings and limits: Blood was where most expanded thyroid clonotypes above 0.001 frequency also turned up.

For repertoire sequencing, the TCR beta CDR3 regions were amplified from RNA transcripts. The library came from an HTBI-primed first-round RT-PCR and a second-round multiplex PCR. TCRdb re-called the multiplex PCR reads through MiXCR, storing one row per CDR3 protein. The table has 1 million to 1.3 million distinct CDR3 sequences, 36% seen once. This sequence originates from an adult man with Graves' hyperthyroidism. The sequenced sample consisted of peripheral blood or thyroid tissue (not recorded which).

CDR3: CSVEETGGQETQYF. The CDR3 nucleotides read TGCAGCGTTGAGGAGACAGGGGGCCAAGAGACCCAGTACTTC. The chain joins TRBV29-1 to TRBJ2-5, with TRBD1 matching over 9 bases. The J segment lost 1 base and the V segment lost 3 bases, leaving 3 bases of the junction unmatched. Germline CDR1 SQVTM, CDR2 ANQGSEA. The CDR3 is made up of 14 amino acids.